The 21 T cell receptor beta chains below all came from one sample that was sequenced in a study of T cell responses to AZD1222 COVID-19 vaccine. Libraries were prepared by immunoSEQ multiplex PCR; TCRdb keeps only in-frame clonotypes and omits some of them. The sample comprises 25,000 to 35,000 clones, about 93% of which are singletons, and over 8% rests with the top ten. The sequencing used peripheral blood, collected on day 0 of AZD1222 vaccination. The origin of the receptors is an adult in good health.

The chain carries TRBV24-1 and TRBJ2-2; D unclear. Germline values: CDR1 KGHDR, CDR2 SFDVKD. Deletions cut 7 bases from V and 6 bases from J, with 11 bases between. There are 13 residues in the CDR3. The CDR3, as DNA: TGTGCCACCAGGGGCAGTACCGCCGGGGAGCTGTTTTTT. Translated, it gives CATRGSTAGELFF.

The rearrangement joins TRBV2 to TRBJ1-1; D not resolved. Looked up from germline, CDR1 is SNHLY and CDR2 is FYNNEI. The CDR3 length is 11 residues. Deletions cut 0 bases from V and 10 bases from J, with 6 bases between. The CDR3, as DNA: TGTGCCAGCAGTGAAGCTAGTGGAGCTTTCTTT. This gives the protein CASSEASGAFF.

The chain joins TRBV19 to TRBJ1-2; unclear D gene. CDR1 LNHDA and CDR2 SQIVND come from the germline V gene (reference sequence). The CDR3 loop spans 13 amino acids. V was clipped by 9 bases and J by 1 base, with 12 bases between them. As DNA, the CDR3 is TGTGCCAGCGACTCCAACCTTAACTATGGCTACACCTTC. Protein product: CASDSNLNYGYTF.

The chain joins TRBV2 to TRBJ2-3; D ambiguous. With 1 base removed from V and 7 bases from J, the gap between germline ends came to 9 bases. The CDR3 totals 13 residues. Germline V gives CDR1 SNHLY, CDR2 FYNNEI. This CDR3 reads CASSEGAGHTQYF. In nucleotides, the CDR3 is TGTGCCAGCAGTGAAGGTGCAGGCCATACGCAGTATTTT.

This chain joins TRBV15 and TRBJ1-5; TRBD1 matches at 8 bases. The V gene's germline CDR1 is LNHNV and CDR2 YYDKDF (reference sequence). This CDR3 region has 14 residues. V dropped 3 bases and J dropped 7; count of bases not matched to a gene: 5. The CDR3: CATSRDRVGQPQHF. In DNA, the CDR3 is TGTGCCACCAGCAGGGACAGGGTCGGGCAGCCCCAGCATTTT.

The table lists this clone with a count of one. The chain has TRBV21-1 and TRBJ2-3; the DNA was not compared with TRBD2, the D call given in the table. TRBV21-1 is a pseudogene. This CDR3 contains 17 residues. This CDR3 is CASSKEAERSSTDTQYF. The DNA for the CDR3 is TGTGCCAGCAGCAAAGAAGCTGAGCGCTCTAGCACAGATACGCAGTATTTT.

The V call is TRBV5-1, the J call TRBJ2-3, with D unresolved. Trimming took 5 bases from V and 2 from J, leaving 3 bases between them. Germline assignment: CDR1 SGHRS and CDR2 YFSETQ. The CDR3 extends over 11 amino acids. CDR3 loop: CASRITDTQYF. The CDR3 DNA is TGCGCCAGCAGGATCACAGATACGCAGTATTTT.

The chain joins TRBV15 to TRBJ1-2, with 10 bases matching TRBD1. Looked up from germline, CDR1 is LNHNV and CDR2 is YYDKDF (reference sequence). The J segment lost 8 bases and the V segment lost 0 bases, leaving 9 bases of the junction unmatched. There are 16 residues in the CDR3. CDR3 in amino acids: CATSRDLGTGVKGYTF. CDR3 coding DNA: TGTGCCACCAGCAGAGATCTCGGGACAGGGGTTAAGGGCTACACCTTC.

The chain has TRBV6-5 and TRBJ1-2; TRBD1 is a possible D gene (6 bases). Germline CDR1 MNHEY, CDR2 SVGAGI. The CDR3 has 11 residues. Between the trimmed V and J ends, which lost 6 bases and 7 bases, there was a span of 9 bases. CDR3: CASRGGGGYTF. In nucleotides, the CDR3 is TGTGCCAGCAGAGGAGGGGGTGGCTACACCTTC.

The V gene is TRBV6-5, the J gene TRBJ2-6; TRBD1 might be the D (5 bases). The CDR3 loop spans 14 amino acids. The ends were cut back, 7 bases at V and 2 bases at J, with 9 bases in the middle. Germline V gives CDR1 MNHEY, CDR2 SVGAGI. The CDR3 nucleotides are TGTGCCAGCAAAAAGGGGACTGGGGCCAACGTCCTGACTTTC. Translating gives CASKKGTGANVLTF.

The V gene is TRBV15, the J gene TRBJ2-1; no definite D call. Germline V gene sequence: CDR1 LNHNV, CDR2 YYDKDF (reference sequence). Trimming cost V 3 bases and J 9 bases, with 18 bases left between them. The CDR3 is made up of 15 amino acids. CDR3 region: CATSREYNSHGEQFF. In nucleotides, the CDR3 is TGTGCCACCAGCAGGGAATATAATAGCCATGGTGAGCAGTTCTTC.

The V and J genes are TRBV18 and TRBJ1-2, with 7 bases fitting TRBD1. V was pared by 3 bases and J by 2 bases, with 9 bases of the junction left unmatched. CDR3 length equals 16 residues. Germline CDR1 reads KGHSH; CDR2 reads LQKENI. DNA for the CDR3: TGTGCCAGCTCACCCTTACAGGGGACTGACAACTATGGCTACACCTTC. Amino acid sequence: CASSPLQGTDNYGYTF. Filled out from reference TRBV18 and TRBJ1-2, the complete variable domain reads NAGVMQNPRHLVRRRGQEARLRCSPMKGHSHVYWYRQLPEEGLKFMVYLQKENIIDESGMPKERFSAEFPKEGPSILRIQQVVRGDSAAYFCASSPLQGTDNYGYTFGSGTRLTVV.

This chain joins TRBV28 and TRBJ1-5; weak D call: TRBD1 (6 bases). The CDR3 loop spans 14 amino acids. V lost 7 bases to trimming and J lost 2 bases, with 12 bases between them. Germline V gene lookup returns CDR1 MDHEN and CDR2 SYDVKM. CDR3 residues: CASTSGVGNQPQHF. Written as DNA, the CDR3 is TGTGCCAGCACTTCAGGGGTGGGCAATCAGCCCCAGCATTTT.

CDR3 sequence reads: CSVEYYKETQYF. CDR3 in DNA: TGCAGCGTAGAATACTACAAAGAGACCCAGTACTTC. The chain couples TRBV29-1 to TRBJ2-5; D uncertain. Trimming shortened V by 6 bases and J by 3 bases, and 11 bases separated the two germline ends. Germline loops: CDR1 SQVTM, CDR2 ANQGSEA. This CDR3 region has 12 residues.

V usage is TRBV6-2 or TRBV6-3 and J usage is TRBJ2-5, with D tentatively TRBD1 (5 bases). The length of the CDR3 is 16 residues. The germline CDR1 and CDR2 sequences are MNHEY and SVGEGT. Trimming removed 5 bases from V and 2 bases from J, with 18 bases in between. The CDR3 DNA is TGTGCCAGCAGTGCCCCCGGCAGGGCCGGGCAAGAGACCCAGTACTTC. This codes for CASSAPGRAGQETQYF.

This clone was found once. This CDR3 reads CASSPLLGFLETQYF. The CDR3 nucleotides are TGTGCCAGTAGCCCACTCCTAGGATTTCTCGAGACCCAGTACTTC. The chain is built from TRBV19 and TRBJ2-5; D is unclear. The germline V gene has CDR1 LNHDA and CDR2 SQIVND (reference sequence). Trimming removed 6 bases from V and 5 bases from J, with 19 bases in between. The CDR3 covers 15 residues.

The chain links TRBV7-9 to TRBJ2-1, with 12 positions matching TRBD2. Germline lookup yields CDR1 SEHNR and CDR2 FQNEAQ (reference sequence). J was trimmed by 7 bases and V by 4 bases; bases with no gene match: 5. The CDR3 length is 15 residues. The chain's CDR3 is CASSSMTSGRNEQFF. CDR3 coding DNA: TGTGCCAGCAGCTCCATGACTAGCGGGAGAAATGAGCAGTTCTTC.

The V call is TRBV7-2, the J call TRBJ1-1, with TRBD1 matching over 11 bases. CDR1 is SGHTA, CDR2 FQGNSA, per germline. Unmatched junction bases numbered 9, after V lost 0 bases and J lost 9 bases. The CDR3 is 16 amino acids. The DNA of the CDR3 is TGTGCCAGCAGCTTAGCGCGGGGGACAGGGGGTACTAAAGCTTTCTTT. Protein product: CASSLARGTGGTKAFF.

This rearrangement joins TRBV6-5 to TRBJ1-1; no clear D. Looked up from germline, CDR1 is MNHEY and CDR2 is SVGAGI. The CDR3 runs to 12 residues. Trimming shortened V by 0 bases and J by 1 base, and 0 bases separated the two germline ends. Here the CDR3 reads CASSYSNTEAFF. For the CDR3, the DNA is TGTGCCAGCAGTTACTCGAACACTGAAGCTTTCTTT.

The V and J genes are TRBV11-1 and TRBJ2-2, with D unclear. The V end lost 5 bases, the J end lost 5 bases, and 9 bases lay between the germline ends. The length of the CDR3 is 13 residues. CDR1 and CDR2 from the germline V gene are SGHAT and FQDESV (reference sequence). The CDR3 protein is CASSLAGTGELFF. As DNA, the CDR3 is TGTGCCAGCAGCCTCGCCGGGACCGGGGAGCTGTTTTTT.

The J gene is TRBJ2-6, the V gene TRBV11-2; D is unresolved. Germline V CDR1 and CDR2: SGHAT, FQNNGV. There are 15 residues in the CDR3. V was trimmed by 5 bases and J by 2 bases, leaving 10 bases between them. In DNA form, the CDR3 reads TGTGCCAGCAGCCAACAAGGGACTGGGGCCAACGTCCTGACTTTC. Translating gives CASSQQGTGANVLTF.